This T cell receptor beta chain was recorded in a study of cytomegalovirus exposure and HLA in healthy donors. This PCR relied on a set of 60 Vbeta primers and 13 Jbeta primers. Produced via immunoSEQ multiplex PCR; TCRdb's table is partial and in-frame only. The sample lists some 130,000 clones, 80% occurring once. This clone was seen more than once but under ten times. Specimen: PBMCs. This sequence was found in a man aged 40-49 years in good health and CMV-seronegative.

CDR3 DNA sequence: TGTGCCAGCAGTTACGAGGGAATGAACACTGAAGCTTTCTTT. Protein: CASSYEGMNTEAFF. The chain recombines TRBV6-6 with TRBJ1-1, with D unclear. This CDR3 has 14 amino acids. V was trimmed by 2 bases and J by 0 bases, leaving 7 bases between them. Germline V gene sequence: CDR1 MNHNY, CDR2 SVGAGI (reference sequence).